This entry concerns a single TCR beta chain. The antigen is not known. Read sequence stops 3 residues before the CDR3 end, and the germline J gene provides the missing end. These data belong to a study of T cells in women clearing cervical HPV infection. This table comes from immunoSEQ multiplex PCR, and its TCRdb copy is limited to in-frame clones, with some not included. The sample is made up of about 31,000 clones, and the top ten hold 2.5% to 3.5% of it. Findings of the study overall: CIN3+ cases had significantly higher TCR richness than controls; evenness did not differ. Cases carried less TRBV6-7 than controls: about 0.1% versus 0.15%. It is unknown whether associations predate infection; no effector/memory or HPV-specific sorting.

Between the trimmed V and J ends, which lost 7 bases and 5 bases, there was a span of 21 bases. Germline CDR1 and CDR2: LNHDA and SQIVND (reference sequence). The CDR3 has 16 residues. The source of this sequence is a woman between 18 and 75 years old with a cervical HPV16 infection that either progressed to CIN3+ or cleared (not recorded which). J is TRBJ1-5 and V is TRBV19; possible D gene TRBD1, 6 bases. The sample was blood buffy coat. The CDR3 bases that were read are TGTGCCAGTATCGATGGGGGGGCCGGCCCCTATCAGCCC. Translation: CASIDGGAGPYQP. The full CDR3 protein reads CASIDGGAGPYQPQHF.